This T cell receptor (beta chain) comes out of a study of T cell changes during pregnancy in multiple sclerosis (dated by TCRdb to about 2019). As for the study more broadly: In women with multiple sclerosis, the researchers looked at how the T cell repertoire shifted as pregnancy progressed.

Library creation used the immunoSEQ multiplex PCR assay. TCRdb carries this immuneACCESS record with in-frame sequences only. Its versions omit some clonotypes, under half of them owing to an unresolved V gene in the studies checked, with the rest unexplained. Here the sample has 4,000 to 5,500 clones; about 80% occur a single time. The top ten clones comprise approximately 15% of the sample. This clone showed up just once. Its specific antigen is unknown. Base qualities were left out, and no much larger clone turns up one base away. V sheds 4 bases and J sheds 2 bases, leaving 15 bases between their ends. The CDR3, cysteine through phenylalanine, is 16 amino acids long. Of the read, only the CDR3 DNA is kept; its 48 bases are in frame from base 1. CDR1 MDHEN and CDR2 SYDVKM were looked up in the germline V gene.

Sequences were derived from CD8+ T cells from peripheral blood mononuclear cells, sampled in the second trimester of pregnancy. The receptor was derived from a female donor in good health, enrolled as a control in a pregnancy study. The chain joins TRBV28 to TRBJ2-4; the D gene is perhaps TRBD1, on 5 matching bases. Here the CDR3 is given as CASSSSGSGTKNIQYF. The bases are TGTGCCAGCAGTTCATCAGGATCAGGGACCAAAAACATTCAGTACTTC.